This T cell receptor beta chain was captured in a study of T cells after yellow fever vaccination. Study-level information: Preparation of the low-cell-number fractions used SMART-Seq v4 Ultra Low Input.

Study conclusions and caveats: Post-booster reappearance was seen for most primary-vaccination clones (96% CD4, 80% to 90% CD8).

CDR3 size: 13 residues. Trimming took off 1 base at V and 0 bases at J, with 4 bases between the two ends. Germline-derived CDR1 and CDR2 are SGHTA and FQGTGA. This clonotype was counted between two and nine times. Its antigen is undetermined. TCRdb reprocessed the 5' RACE reads with MiXCR, giving one entry per CDR3 protein. The table includes around 250,000 distinct CDR3 sequences, about 5.2% detected once. The receptor was isolated from a man aged 18 to 29 who received the YFV17D yellow fever vaccine. The chain carries TRBV7-3 and TRBJ2-7; D not resolved. Sequencing used CD4+ T cells sorted from PBMCs, obtained on the day of the yellow fever booster vaccination. The CDR3 sequence: CASSLKSSYEQYF. The CDR3 region has the DNA TGTGCCAGCAGCTTAAAGTCCTCCTACGAGCAGTACTTC.